This T cell receptor beta chain was observed in a study of T cell responses to AZD1222 COVID-19 vaccine. Study outcomes and limitations: AZD1222 recipients seropositive at baseline numbered only six or seven. Possibly, clonal diversity was underestimated; donors were largely white British and included more females.

About this clone itself: The target antigen is unknown.

The protocol was immunoSEQ multiplex PCR, while the TCRdb copy is restricted to in-frame clones and leaves out a portion. Here the sample spans 120,000 or so clones, roughly 90% being singletons. The V and J ends lost 5 bases and 1 base respectively, with 8 bases between them. Germline CDR1 MNHEY, CDR2 SVGAGI. This CDR3 region has 14 residues. The source material was peripheral blood, sampled on day 0 of MenACWY control vaccination. The TCR comes from an adult in good health. The chain has TRBV6-5 and TRBJ2-2, with D unresolved. The CDR3 bases are TGTGCCAGCAGTCGGGTCGAGAACACCGGGGAGCTGTTTTTT. This translates into CASSRVENTGELFF.